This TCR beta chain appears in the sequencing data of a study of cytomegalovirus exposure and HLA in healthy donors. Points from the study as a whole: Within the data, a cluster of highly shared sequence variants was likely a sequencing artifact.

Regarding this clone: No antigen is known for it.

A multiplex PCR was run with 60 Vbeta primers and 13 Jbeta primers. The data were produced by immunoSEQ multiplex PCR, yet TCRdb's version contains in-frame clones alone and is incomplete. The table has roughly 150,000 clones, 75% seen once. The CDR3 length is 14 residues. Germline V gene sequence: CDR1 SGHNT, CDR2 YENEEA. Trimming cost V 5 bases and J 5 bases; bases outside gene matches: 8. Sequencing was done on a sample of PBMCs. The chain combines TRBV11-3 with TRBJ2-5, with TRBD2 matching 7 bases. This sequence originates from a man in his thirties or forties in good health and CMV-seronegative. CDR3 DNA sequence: TGTGCCAGCAGCCCGGGACCCGGGGGGGAGACCCAGTACTTC. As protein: CASSPGPGGETQYF.